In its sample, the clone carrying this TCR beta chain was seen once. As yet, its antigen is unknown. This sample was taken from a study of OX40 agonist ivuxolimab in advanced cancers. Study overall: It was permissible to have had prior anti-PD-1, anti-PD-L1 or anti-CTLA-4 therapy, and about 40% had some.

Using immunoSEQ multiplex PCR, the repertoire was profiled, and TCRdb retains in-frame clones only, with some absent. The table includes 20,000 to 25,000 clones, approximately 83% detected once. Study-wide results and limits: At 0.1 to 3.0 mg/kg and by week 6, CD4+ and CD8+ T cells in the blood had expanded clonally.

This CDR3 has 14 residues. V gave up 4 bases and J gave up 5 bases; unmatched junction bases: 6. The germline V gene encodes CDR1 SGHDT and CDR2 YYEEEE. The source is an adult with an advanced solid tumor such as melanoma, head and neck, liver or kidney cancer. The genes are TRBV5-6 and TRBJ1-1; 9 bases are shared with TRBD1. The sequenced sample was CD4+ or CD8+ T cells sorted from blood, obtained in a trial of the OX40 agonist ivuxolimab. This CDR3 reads CASSLRQGGTEAFF. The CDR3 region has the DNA TGTGCCAGCAGCCTTAGACAGGGGGGGACTGAAGCTTTCTTT. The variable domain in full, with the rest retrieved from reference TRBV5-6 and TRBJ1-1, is DAGVTQSPTHLIKTRGQQVTLRCSPKSGHDTVSWYQQALGQGPQFIFQYYEEEERQRGNFPDRFSGHQFPNYSSELNVNALLLGDSALYLCASSLRQGGTEAFFGQGTRLTVV.